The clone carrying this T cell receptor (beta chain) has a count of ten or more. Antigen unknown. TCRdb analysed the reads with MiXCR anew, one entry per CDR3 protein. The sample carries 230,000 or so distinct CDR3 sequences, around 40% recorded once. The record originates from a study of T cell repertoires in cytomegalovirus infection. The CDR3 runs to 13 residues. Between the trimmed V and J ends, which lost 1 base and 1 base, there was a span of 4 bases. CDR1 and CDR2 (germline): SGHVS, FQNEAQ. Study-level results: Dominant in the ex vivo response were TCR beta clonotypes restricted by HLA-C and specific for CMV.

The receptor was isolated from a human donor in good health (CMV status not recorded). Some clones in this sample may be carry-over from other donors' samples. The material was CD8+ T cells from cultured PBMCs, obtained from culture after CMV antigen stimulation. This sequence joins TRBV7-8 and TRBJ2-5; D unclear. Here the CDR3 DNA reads TGTGCCAGCAGCTTAGGGTTCCAAGAGACCCAGTACTTC. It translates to CASSLGFQETQYF.